This TCR beta chain was observed in a study of blood T cell repertoires in COVID-19. This CDR3 contains 13 residues. The germline gives CDR1 MNHEY, CDR2 SMNVEV (reference sequence). Trimming shortened V by 5 bases and J by 3 bases, and 10 bases separated the two germline ends. Original processing methods: By means of reference gene primer amplification, nucleated cell counts were estimated. Using immunoSEQ multiplex PCR, the repertoire was profiled, and TCRdb retains in-frame clones only, with some absent. V and J calls and clone size follow that table, whereas D and trimming were derived from the DNA. The data hold some 250,000 clones, with about 80% observed a single time.

The chain joins TRBV27 to TRBJ2-5; a possible D gene is TRBD1 (6 bases). The clonotype was recovered from a young man who had recovered from COVID-19. The sequencing sample was made of peripheral blood. CDR3 in amino acids: CASSLSGEETQYF. CDR3 nucleotide sequence: TGTGCCAGCAGTCTCTCAGGGGAAGAGACCCAGTACTTC.